These T cell receptor beta chains were read from a single sample in a study of CD8 T cells in Susac syndrome. TCRdb processed the immunoSEQ multiplex PCR reads anew with MiXCR; each CDR3 protein has one entry. The table lists roughly 130,000 distinct CDR3 sequences, roughly 94% of them singletons, with about 0.13% in the top ten. The sequenced material came from CD4+ T cells from PBMCs. These receptors were obtained from a human donor with multiple sclerosis. Each CDR3 is given without its conserved first and last residue. Fields, in order: D gene, V gene, CDR3 protein. D genes are given only for firm matches.

D: -
V: TRBV15
CDR3: ATSRMGSDGTEAF

D: -
V: TRBV12-3/TRBV12-4
CDR3: ASSLGGASYNEQF

D: -
V: TRBV4-3
CDR3: ASSQDRQPEQF

D: -
V: TRBV7-9
CDR3: ASSLAGGIPYEQY

D: -
V: TRBV7-3
CDR3: ASSSRQGLLGDTQY

D: TRBD1
V: TRBV29-1
CDR3: SAHRGRMNTEAF

D: -
V: TRBV27
CDR3: ASRRDRYYEQY

D: TRBD2
V: TRBV5-1
CDR3: ASSLGLAGTTGELF

D: -
V: TRBV5-4
CDR3: ASSLGDQQTDTQY

D: -
V: TRBV7-2
CDR3: ASSSPGRDTEAF

D: TRBD2
V: TRBV20-1
CDR3: SARESPGGINEQF

D: TRBD1
V: TRBV7-2
CDR3: ASSFDRGSYEQY

D: -
V: TRBV15
CDR3: ATSRDRATDTQY

D: -
V: TRBV30
CDR3: AWSDKGLHNQPQH

D: TRBD2
V: TRBV7-9
CDR3: ASSPPGALAGVYEQY

D: -
V: TRBV27
CDR3: ASSPQGPEQPQH

D: TRBD1
V: TRBV20-1
CDR3: SAPGQGENEQY

D: -
V: TRBV7-2
CDR3: ASSLGQESTEAF

D: TRBD1
V: TRBV3-1
CDR3: ASSPADRGRWTEAF

D: TRBD2
V: TRBV9
CDR3: ASSLSGSSSYNEQF

D: -
V: TRBV4-1
CDR3: ASSQVDMGFRNSPLH

D: -
V: TRBV2
CDR3: ASSPGYNEQF

D: TRBD1
V: TRBV20-1
CDR3: SADRDRGLETQY

D: TRBD1
V: TRBV2
CDR3: ASSPGQYSNQPQH

D: -
V: TRBV30
CDR3: AGDGYT

D: TRBD1
V: TRBV30
CDR3: ALGDRGVYNEQF

D: -
V: TRBV4-2
CDR3: ASSQEAKGRTNEKLF

D: TRBD2
V: TRBV15
CDR3: ATSRDLGGGGETQY

D: -
V: TRBV6-2/TRBV6-3
CDR3: ASSSQITDTQY

D: -
V: TRBV27
CDR3: ASSSSPGRILGEQY

D: -
V: TRBV4-2
CDR3: ASSQDREAGYT

D: -
V: TRBV30
CDR3: AWRRRGGYEQY

D: -
V: TRBV19
CDR3: ASRPDNPPGPWGYGYT

D: TRBD1
V: TRBV7-2
CDR3: ASSPGHGQVNTGELF

D: TRBD2
V: TRBV30
CDR3: AWAAGTSYNEQF

D: -
V: TRBV10-3
CDR3: AISDGTKNTEAF

D: -
V: TRBV7-9
CDR3: ASSLWEGLGNQPQH